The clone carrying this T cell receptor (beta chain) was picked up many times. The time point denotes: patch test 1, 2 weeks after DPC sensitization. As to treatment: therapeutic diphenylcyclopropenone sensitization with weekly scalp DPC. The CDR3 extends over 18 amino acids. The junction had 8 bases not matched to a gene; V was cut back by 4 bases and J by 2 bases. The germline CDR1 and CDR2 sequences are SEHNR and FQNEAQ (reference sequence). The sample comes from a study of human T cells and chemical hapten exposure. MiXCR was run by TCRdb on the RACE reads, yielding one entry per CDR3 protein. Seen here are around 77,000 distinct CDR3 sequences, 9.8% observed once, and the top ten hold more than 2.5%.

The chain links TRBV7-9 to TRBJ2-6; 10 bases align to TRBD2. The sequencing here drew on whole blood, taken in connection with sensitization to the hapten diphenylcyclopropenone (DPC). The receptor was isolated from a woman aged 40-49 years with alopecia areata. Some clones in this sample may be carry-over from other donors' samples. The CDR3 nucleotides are TGTGCCAGCAGCTCTCTCAGCGGGGGGGCTCCTGGGGCCAACGTCCTGACTTTC. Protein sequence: CASSSLSGGAPGANVLTF.